This TCR beta chain is drawn from a study of siplizumab effects on memory and regulatory T cells. Of note for this clone: Its cognate antigen is unknown.

The mixed lymphocyte reaction cells underwent coculture at 37°C for roughly six days. Libraries were prepared by immunoSEQ multiplex PCR; TCRdb keeps only in-frame clonotypes and omits some of them. The sample includes fewer than 20,000 clones, 35% to 60% of them seen just once. Trimming took 10 bases from V and 5 from J, leaving 14 bases between them. Germline V gives CDR1 MDHEN, CDR2 SYDVKM. The CDR3 sequence is 12 residues long. The origin of this receptor is a human donor in good health; the cells came from an allogeneic mixed lymphocyte reaction. The gene calls are TRBV28 and TRBJ1-2; weak D call: TRBD1 (5 bases). The sequencing input was CFSE-low (dividing) CD4+ T cells sorted from an allogeneic mixed lymphocyte reaction. The CDR3 reads CATQDTRYGYTF. The CDR3 DNA sequence: TGTGCCACCCAGGACACTAGATATGGCTACACCTTC.